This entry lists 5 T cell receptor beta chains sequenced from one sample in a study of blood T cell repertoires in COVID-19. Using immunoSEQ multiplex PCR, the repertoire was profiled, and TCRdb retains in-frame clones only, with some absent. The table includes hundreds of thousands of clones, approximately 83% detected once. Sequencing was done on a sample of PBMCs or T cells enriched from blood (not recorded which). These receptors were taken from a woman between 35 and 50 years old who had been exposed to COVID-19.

CDR3 DNA: TGTGCCAGCAGTGAATACAGTGATCAGCCCCAGCATTTT. Translating it yields CASSEYSDQPQHF. This chain joins TRBV6-1 and TRBJ1-5, with D uncertain. Per the germline V gene, CDR1 is MNHNS and CDR2 is SASEGT. There are 13 residues in the CDR3. The V end lost 2 bases, the J end lost 5 bases, and 7 bases lay between the germline ends.

The CDR3 spells CASSEIGANTEAFF. DNA of the CDR3: TGTGCCAGCAGTGAAATAGGGGCGAACACTGAAGCTTTCTTT. The J gene is TRBJ1-1, the V gene TRBV6-1, with TRBD1 as a possible D gene (5 bases). Germline CDR1 reads MNHNS; CDR2 reads SASEGT. CDR3 size: 14 residues. V was shortened by 2 bases and J by 1 base, with 8 bases between the two germline ends.

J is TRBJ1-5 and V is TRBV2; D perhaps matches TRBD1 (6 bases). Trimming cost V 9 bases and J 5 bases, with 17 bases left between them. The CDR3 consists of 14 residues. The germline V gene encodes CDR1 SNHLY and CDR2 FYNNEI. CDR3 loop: CASQQGEGDQPQHF. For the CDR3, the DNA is TGTGCCAGTCAACAGGGCGAGGGGGATCAGCCCCAGCATTTT.

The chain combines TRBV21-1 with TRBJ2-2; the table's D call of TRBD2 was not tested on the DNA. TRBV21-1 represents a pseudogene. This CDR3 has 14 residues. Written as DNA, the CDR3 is TGTAGGACTAGCGGGGGCCTGAACACCGGGGAGCTGTTTTTT. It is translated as CRTSGGLNTGELFF.

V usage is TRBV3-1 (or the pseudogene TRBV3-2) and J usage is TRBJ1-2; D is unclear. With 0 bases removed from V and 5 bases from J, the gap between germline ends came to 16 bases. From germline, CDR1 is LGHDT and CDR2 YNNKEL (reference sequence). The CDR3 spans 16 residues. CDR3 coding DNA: TGTGCCAGCAGCCAAGATTTCACCGACAACCTTTATGGCTACACCTTC. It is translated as CASSQDFTDNLYGYTF.